This T cell receptor beta chain was retrieved from a study of OX40 agonist ivuxolimab in advanced cancers. Study information: Ivuxolimab, an agonist antibody against OX40 (CD134), was given to patients. The study gave patients intravenous ivuxolimab at 0.01 to 10 mg/kg every 2 weeks. Those treated in dose escalation had hepatocellular carcinoma, melanoma, renal cell cancer or head and neck cancer.

Comment on this clone: Its antigen is not known.

Trimming removed 4 bases at V and 2 bases at J, with 12 bases between. The germline CDR1 and CDR2 sequences are SGDLS and YYNGEE. CDR3 length: 14 residues. Study-wide results and limits: Individuals who were partial responders at 0.1-3.0 mg/kg had clonal expansion that ranked among the lowest.

Method: immunoSEQ multiplex PCR; TCRdb's copy keeps in-frame clones and lacks some. The data contain some 70,000 clones, around 86% of them singletons. The chain has TRBV9 and TRBJ2-5; D is undetermined. Source: CD4+ or CD8+ T cells sorted from blood, taken in a trial of the OX40 agonist ivuxolimab. The sequence came from an adult with an advanced solid tumor such as melanoma, head and neck, liver or kidney cancer. The DNA of the CDR3 is TGTGCCAGCAGCTCATTGACTGGGCAAGAGACCCAGTACTTC. This codes for CASSSLTGQETQYF.